Only a few counts were recorded for the clone carrying this T cell receptor (beta chain). Recruited during active infection, patients (from Seattle) were subsequently followed longitudinally. Original methodology: Nucleated cell number was recorded as an estimate derived from reference gene primer amplification. Measured with immunoSEQ multiplex PCR; TCRdb has only the in-frame clones, and not every one. V, J and clone size were drawn from that table, and D and trimming were deduced from the DNA. The repertoire has 100,000 to 150,000 clones, approximately 90% of them found once; the top ten carry more than 3.5%. These data originate in a study of blood T cell repertoires in COVID-19. Overall study context: Italy, Spain and the United States were the sources of the convalescent and acute COVID-19 samples.

V dropped 9 bases and J dropped 4 bases, with 9 bases sitting between them. Germline-derived CDR1 and CDR2 are MGHDK and SYGVNS. The length of the CDR3 is 11 residues. The sequenced sample consisted of peripheral blood. The receptor was isolated from a man between 60 and 75 years old with COVID-19, enrolled during active disease. The rearrangement links TRBV25-1 to TRBJ1-1; D is undetermined. CDR3 coding DNA: TGTGCCAGTCCGCCGGGCACTGAAGCTTTCTTT. It specifies CASPPGTEAFF.